The rows below give T cell receptor beta chains drawn from one sample of a study of regulatory T cells in long-lasting Graves disease. MiXCR, run by TCRdb on the multiplex PCR reads, gives a single entry per CDR3 protein. The repertoire includes about 370,000 distinct CDR3 sequences, around 16% of them detected once, and 22% sits in the top ten. The specimen comprised peripheral blood mononuclear cells (PBMCs), sampled at new diagnosis, from a patient treated with antithyroid drugs. The receptor source for this set is a female donor with Graves disease. Both conserved end residues are part of each CDR3. D genes are given only for firm matches. Clone size is stated in some rows and not others, as once, few, many or a class when expanded.

abundance | j_gene | v_gene | d_gene | CDR3nt | CDR3aa
many | TRBJ2-1 | TRBV19 | TRBD1 | TGTGCCAGTAGTATCTTTAAGCGGGGGACAGGGGGATACAATGAGCAGTTCTTC | CASSIFKRGTGGYNEQFF
NA | TRBJ2-7 | TRBV7-6 | NA | TGTGCCAGCAGCTTAGCAGTTGGAGGGAATGGCGAGCAGTACTTC | CASSLAVGGNGEQYF
many | TRBJ2-7 | TRBV4-2 | TRBD2 | TGTGCCAGCAGCCAAGATCCCATCGGGACTAGCGTCTACGAGCAGTACTTC | CASSQDPIGTSVYEQYF
NA | TRBJ1-1 | TRBV9 | TRBD1 | TGTGCCAGCAGCTTAGAGGGGGCAGGGCCCACTGAAGCTTTCTTT | CASSLEGAGPTEAFF
many | TRBJ2-2 | TRBV11-2 | TRBD2 | TGTGCCAGCAGCTTAGATAGGACTAGCGGGAACACCGGGGAGCTGTTTTTT | CASSLDRTSGNTGELFF
few | TRBJ2-3 | TRBV15 | NA | TGTGCCACCAAACAGGGGGGGAGCACAGATACGCAGTATTTT | CATKQGGSTDTQYF
few | TRBJ1-3 | TRBV9 | NA | TGTGCCAGCAGCCCCGGGGACTTCTCTGGAAACACCATATATTTT | CASSPGDFSGNTIYF
many | TRBJ2-7 | TRBV2 | NA | TGTGCCAGCAGTGAGGAGGGGAAAAAATCCTACGAGCAGTACTTC | CASSEEGKKSYEQYF
NA | TRBJ2-3 | TRBV6-5 | NA | TGTGCCAGCAGTTACTCTGGACCCCTCTCTACAGATACGCAGTATTTT | CASSYSGPLSTDTQYF
NA | TRBJ2-1 | TRBV6-1 | TRBD2 | TGTGCCAGCAGGCGGGGGTCCAGCTCCTACAATGAGCAGTCCTTC | CASRRGSSSYNEQSF
many | TRBJ2-5 | TRBV7-3 | NA | TGTGCCAGCAGCTCGCAGGGCGGGGACCAAGAGACCCAGTACTTC | CASSSQGGDQETQYF
many | TRBJ2-1 | TRBV12-3/TRBV12-4 | TRBD1 | TGTGCCAGCAGTTCTCAAGACAGGGGGCTTTACAATGAGCAGTTCTTC | CASSSQDRGLYNEQFF
many | TRBJ2-3 | TRBV20-1 | TRBD2 | TGCAGTGCTTCCGGGACTAGCGGGACCACAGATACGCAGTATTTT | CSASGTSGTTDTQYF
NA | TRBJ2-7 | TRBV5-6 | NA | TGTGCCAGCAGCTACTTCGACAGCTCCTACGAGCAGTACTTC | CASSYFDSSYEQYF
many | TRBJ1-6 | TRBV5-5 | NA | TGTGCCAGCAGCTTGGACGCGGACCCCGGAGGTTCACCCCTCCACTTT | CASSLDADPGGSPLHF
many | TRBJ1-1 | TRBV12-3/TRBV12-4 | NA | TGTGCCAGCAGTTTAGAGGGTGCTGAAGCTTTCTTT | CASSLEGAEAFF
NA | TRBJ1-5 | TRBV6-1 | TRBD1 | TGTGCCAGCAGTGATAGGACAGGGCAATATCAGCCCCAGCATTTT | CASSDRTGQYQPQHF
few | TRBJ2-2 | TRBV19 | TRBD1 | TGTGCCAGTATGCCCTTGGACAGGGAGGCCGGGGAGCTGTTTTTT | CASMPLDREAGELFF
few | TRBJ1-4 | TRBV5-1 | TRBD1 | TGCGCCAGCAGCGAGGGACCGGGACAGGGGGAAAAACTGTTTTTT | CASSEGPGQGEKLFF
few | TRBJ1-6 | TRBV20-1 | NA | TGCAGTGTCTATCGGGGGGATAATTCACCCCTCCACTTT | CSVYRGDNSPLHF
many | TRBJ2-5 | TRBV30 | NA | TGTGCCTGGAACCCGGGACAACAAGAGACCCAGTACTTC | CAWNPGQQETQYF
many | TRBJ2-5 | TRBV7-2 | NA | TGTGCCAGCAGCACACTGGGACGGACCGTTTGGGAGACCCAGTACTTC | CASSTLGRTVWETQYF
many | TRBJ2-1 | TRBV3-1 | NA | TGTGCCAGCAGCCAAGATGCCGGGAATGAGCAGTTCTTC | CASSQDAGNEQFF
few | TRBJ1-1 | TRBV6-1 | TRBD1 | TGTGCCAGCAACAGGGGGGGCCCTGAAGCTTTCTTT | CASNRGGPEAFF
many | TRBJ1-1 | TRBV12-5 | NA | TGTGCTAGTGGTCCAGGCGGGAACACTGAAGCTTTCTTT | CASGPGGNTEAFF
few | TRBJ2-3 | TRBV4-1 | TRBD2 | TGCGCCAGCAGCCAGCGGGGGGGCTTCAGGGATACGCAGTATTTT | CASSQRGGFRDTQYF
many | TRBJ1-2 | TRBV19 | NA | TGTGCCAGTAGTATCGTCGGACCCTCCTATGGCTACACCTTC | CASSIVGPSYGYTF
NA | TRBJ2-3 | TRBV7-9 | TRBD1 | TGTGCCAGCAATAGGGGCAGGGGGTCGGATACGCAGTATTTT | CASNRGRGSDTQYF
many | TRBJ2-7 | TRBV5-4 | NA | TGTGCCAGCAGCTTGGCCGGGACTCGGACGGGCGAGCAGTACTTC | CASSLAGTRTGEQYF
many | TRBJ2-3 | TRBV27 | NA | TGTGCCAGCAGCGGTTCTTTCGGCGCTAGCACAGATACGCAGTATTTT | CASSGSFGASTDTQYF
few | TRBJ1-2 | TRBV19 | NA | TGTGCCAGTACCCTCCCAGAGTTTCCGTCCTATGGCTACACCTTC | CASTLPEFPSYGYTF
many | TRBJ2-3 | TRBV11-2 | TRBD2 | TGTGCCAGCAGCTCGAGATATTCTAGCGGGAGGGGAGATACGCAGTATTTT | CASSSRYSSGRGDTQYF
many | TRBJ2-7 | TRBV7-9 | TRBD1 | TGTGCCAGCAGCTTAGGGGGGCCGGGACAGGGGGCGACCGAGCAGTACTTC | CASSLGGPGQGATEQYF
many | TRBJ1-4 | TRBV20-1 | NA | TGCAGTGCCGGAGTCTCCAGAGGTACATCCGGTAATGAAAAACTGTTTTTT | CSAGVSRGTSGNEKLFF
few | TRBJ1-4 | TRBV18 | NA | TGTGCCAGCTCACCAAGCCGGGATGAAAAACTGTTTTTT | CASSPSRDEKLFF
many | TRBJ1-5 | TRBV12-3/TRBV12-4 | NA | TGTGCCAGCAGTTTCACCCAGGGGCAGCCCCAGCATTTT | CASSFTQGQPQHF
many | TRBJ1-2 | TRBV28 | NA | TGTGCCAGCAGTTTGGCAGGGGGCTACACCTTC | CASSLAGGYTF
many | TRBJ1-1 | TRBV6-1 | TRBD1 | TGTGCCAGCAGGCCAGGACAGGGCGGAAACACTGAAGCTTTCTTT | CASRPGQGGNTEAFF
NA | TRBJ2-2 | TRBV18 | NA | TGTGCCAGCTCACCACCAAACGGGGGCAACACCGGGGAGCTGTTTTTT | CASSPPNGGNTGELFF
many | TRBJ1-1 | TRBV5-1 | NA | TGCGCCAGCAGCGCCAGGTTTGAGCAGGGGATGAACACTGAAGCTTTCTTT | CASSARFEQGMNTEAFF
many | TRBJ2-1 | TRBV27 | NA | TGTGCCAGCAGCTTGACCGGTGATGAGCAGTTCTTC | CASSLTGDEQFF
NA | TRBJ1-3 | TRBV15 | NA | TGTGCCACCAGCAGAGATCGGGGGGGGTTCTCTGGAAACACCATATATTTT | CATSRDRGGFSGNTIYF
many | TRBJ2-7 | TRBV30 | TRBD2 | TGTGCCTGGAGTGTACGAGGGACTAGCGGGAGTATAGCGCAGTACTTC | CAWSVRGTSGSIAQYF
NA | TRBJ1-2 | TRBV4-1 | NA | TGCGCCAGCAGCCAAGACGTCGGGACACTTCTCAGGGGCTACACCTTC | CASSQDVGTLLRGYTF
NA | TRBJ2-7 | TRBV25-1 | TRBD1 | TGTGCCAGCAGTGAGTGGGACAGTTTCTCCTACGAGCAGTACTTC | CASSEWDSFSYEQYF
NA | TRBJ2-1 | TRBV2 | NA | TGTGCCAGCAGTATGTACGTGGGAAATGAGCAGTTCTTC | CASSMYVGNEQFF
many | TRBJ1-2 | TRBV11-2 | TRBD1 | TGTGCCAGCAGCTTAGATGGGACAGGGGGCTATGGCTACACCTTC | CASSLDGTGGYGYTF
many | TRBJ1-1 | TRBV6-5 | NA | TGTGCCAGCAGTTACTCCTTGGCAGGGTACACTGAAGCTTTCTTT | CASSYSLAGYTEAFF
many | TRBJ1-6 | TRBV27 | NA | TGTGCCAGCCTTCAAACTAGCTCCTATAATTCACCCCTCCACTTT | CASLQTSSYNSPLHF
many | TRBJ2-1 | TRBV28 | TRBD2 | TGTGCCAGCAGCTTATCGGCGGGAGAATCATCCTACAATGAGCAGTTCTTC | CASSLSAGESSYNEQFF
many | TRBJ2-3 | TRBV7-7 | NA | TGTGCTAGCAGCTTAGAGGAGGGATACGCAGATACGCAGTATTTT | CASSLEEGYADTQYF